This T cell receptor beta chain was identified during a study of Graves' ophthalmopathy and Graves' hyperthyroidism. RNA transcripts were the template, and TCR beta CDR3 regions were amplified from them. First-round RT-PCR with HTBI primers preceded a second-round multiplex PCR. TCRdb processed the multiplex PCR reads anew with MiXCR; each CDR3 protein has one entry. The sample lists 680,000 or so distinct CDR3 sequences, over 20% occurring once. The source of the PBMCs was 8 to 10 ml of fresh peripheral blood. The CDR3 extends over 12 amino acids. The V gene's germline CDR1 is SGHRS and CDR2 YFSETQ. Trimming cost V 3 bases and J 3 bases, with 6 bases left between them. This clonotype showed up many times.

This receptor was obtained from a woman between 18 and 29 years old with stable Graves' hyperthyroidism. Some clones in this sample may be carry-over from other donors' samples. The sample comprised peripheral blood. The chain has TRBV5-1 and TRBJ1-1; D is undetermined. Written as DNA, the CDR3 is TGCGCCAGCAGCTCCGTAGACACTGAAGCTTTCTTT. As protein: CASSSVDTEAFF. Full variable domain (outside the CDR3, taken from reference TRBV5-1 and TRBJ1-1): KAGVTQTPRYLIKTRGQQVTLSCSPISGHRSVSWYQQTPGQGLQFLFEYFSETQRNKGNFPGRFSGRQFSNSRSEMNVSTLELGDSALYLCASSSVDTEAFFGQGTRLTVV.